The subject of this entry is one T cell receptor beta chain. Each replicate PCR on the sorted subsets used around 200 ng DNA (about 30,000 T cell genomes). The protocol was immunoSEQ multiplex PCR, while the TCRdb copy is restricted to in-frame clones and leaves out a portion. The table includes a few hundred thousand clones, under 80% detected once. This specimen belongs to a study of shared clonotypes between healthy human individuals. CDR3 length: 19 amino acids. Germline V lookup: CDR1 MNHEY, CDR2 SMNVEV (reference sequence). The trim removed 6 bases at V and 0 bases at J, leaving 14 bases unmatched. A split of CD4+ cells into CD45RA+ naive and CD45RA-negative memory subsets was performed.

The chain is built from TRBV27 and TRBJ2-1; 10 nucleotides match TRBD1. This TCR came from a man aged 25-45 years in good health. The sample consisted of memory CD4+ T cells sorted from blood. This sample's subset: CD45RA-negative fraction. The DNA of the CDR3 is TGTGCCAGCAGCAACCAGGGGACAGGGGTCAAAGTCTCCTACAATGAGCAGTTCTTC. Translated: CASSNQGTGVKVSYNEQFF.